Reported below is one TCR beta chain. The antigen remains undetermined. The germline CDR1 and CDR2 sequences are SGHTA and FQGNSA. V was clipped by 4 bases and J by 7 bases, with 16 bases between them. The CDR3 covers 14 residues. The sample comes from a study of persistence of HIV-infected CD4 T cells. At the level of the study: A couple of participants gave one leukapheresis sample; others gave up to about 180 mL blood repeatedly. Anti-CD3/anti-CD28 beads activated more cells than antigen stimulation did.

Anti-CD3/anti-CD28 beads served as a nonspecific positive control stimulus. Responding CD4+ T cells were sorted by upregulation of both CD40 ligand and CD69. CD8-depleted PBMCs were stimulated around 17 hours with anti-CD28/CD49d costimulation, CD40-blocking antibody and enfuvirtide. This was the immunoSEQ version 4 assay in survey mode. Profiled with immunoSEQ multiplex PCR; TCRdb holds only in-frame clones, not every one. The sample shows tens of thousands of clones, 88% of them seen only once. Whole-study findings and limits: Compared with CD3/CD28-stimulated cells, CMV- and Gag-responding cells showed lower TCRbeta richness.

This TCR was recovered from an adult woman with HIV who was CMV-seropositive. The chain is built from TRBV7-2 and TRBJ1-2; tentative D call: TRBD1 (5 bases). Sequencing was performed on CD4+ T cells sorted from PBMCs after 18-hour stimulation, taken from a patient who received antiretroviral therapy. CDR3 bases: TGTGCCAGCAGCTCATCATGGAGGGGCACTGGCTACACCTTC. This codes for CASSSSWRGTGYTF.